Listed here are 4 T cell receptor beta chains from one sample, sequenced in a study of Graves' ophthalmopathy and Graves' hyperthyroidism. RNA transcripts were the template, and TCR beta CDR3 regions were amplified from them. First-round RT-PCR relied on HTBI primers, and a second-round multiplex PCR came next. TCRdb fed the multiplex PCR reads into MiXCR, producing one record per CDR3 protein. The table has a few hundred thousand distinct CDR3 sequences, around a fifth seen once; the top ten hold approximately 3.2%. The sample taken for sequencing was peripheral blood. All receptors derive from a woman under 30 with stable Graves' hyperthyroidism.

The V and J genes are TRBV2 and TRBJ2-5; either TRBD1 or TRBD2 may supply D (6 bases each). Germline V lookup: CDR1 SNHLY, CDR2 FYNNEI. With 5 bases removed from V and 5 bases from J, the gap between germline ends came to 21 bases. The CDR3 is 16 residues long. DNA of the CDR3: TGTGCCAGCAGTCTCGGGAGCAGGGGTGGGTTGGAGACCCAGTACTTC. Residues: CASSLGSRGGLETQYF.

J is TRBJ2-2 and V is TRBV12-3 or TRBV12-4; 7 bases fit TRBD2. CDR3 length: 14 residues. V trimming: 5 bases; J trimming: 6 bases; junction bases outside the gene matches: 6. CDR3 DNA sequence: TGTGCCAGCAGTCTAACTAGCGCCCCCGGGGAGCTGTTTTTT. This translates into CASSLTSAPGELFF.

This rearrangement joins TRBV18 to TRBJ1-1; tentative D call: TRBD1 (6 bases). Germline assignment: CDR1 KGHSH and CDR2 LQKENI. Trimming stripped 8 bases from V and 0 bases from J, with 10 bases between. The CDR3 has 13 amino acids. CDR3 nucleotides: TGTGCCAGCGCAGGGGAACTGAACACTGAAGCTTTCTTT. Translating it yields CASAGELNTEAFF.

This clonotype was seen repeatedly, ten times or more. The CDR3 nucleotides read TGTGCCAGCAGTCCCCGCCGTGGAATTCAGTACTTC. It is translated as CASSPRRGIQYF. The chain employs TRBV2 and TRBJ2-5; no clear D gene. In germline, CDR1 is SNHLY, CDR2 FYNNEI. The CDR3 totals 12 residues. Trimming left V 5 bases short and J 11 bases short, with 15 bases between.